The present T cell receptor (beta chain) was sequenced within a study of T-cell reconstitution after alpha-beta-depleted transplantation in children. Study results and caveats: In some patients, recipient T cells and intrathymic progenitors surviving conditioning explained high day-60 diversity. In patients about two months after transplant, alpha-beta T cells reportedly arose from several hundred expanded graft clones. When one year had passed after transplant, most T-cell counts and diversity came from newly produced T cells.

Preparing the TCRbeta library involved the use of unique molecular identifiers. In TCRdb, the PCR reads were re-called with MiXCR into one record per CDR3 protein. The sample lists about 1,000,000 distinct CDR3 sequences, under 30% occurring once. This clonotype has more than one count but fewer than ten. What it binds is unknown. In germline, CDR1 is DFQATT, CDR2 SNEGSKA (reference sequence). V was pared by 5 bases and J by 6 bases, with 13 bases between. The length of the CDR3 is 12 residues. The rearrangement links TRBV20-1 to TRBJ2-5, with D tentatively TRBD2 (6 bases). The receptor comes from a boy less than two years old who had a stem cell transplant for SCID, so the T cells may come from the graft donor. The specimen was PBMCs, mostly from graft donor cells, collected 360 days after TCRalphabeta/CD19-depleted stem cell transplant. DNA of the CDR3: TGCAGTGCTCAGGGACTTTTACAGACCCAGTACTTC. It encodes CSAQGLLQTQYF.